The entry that follows covers one T cell receptor (beta chain) sequence. The table lists this clone with a few counts. The target of this receptor is not known. No base-level quality is on record; no much larger clone is a single base apart. Each collaborating institution followed its own protocols to collect whole blood in K2EDTA tubes. For TCRbeta analysis, collaborators shipped samples as frozen whole blood, isolated PBMCs, or DNA extracted from either of those sample types. These data originate in a study of blood T cell repertoires in COVID-19 (dated by TCRdb to 2018 to 2020). Context from the whole study: Samples covering the acute and convalescent phases of COVID-19 were provided by collaborators in the United States, Italy and Spain. The prospective study material was composed of cDNA or gDNA derived from T cells, B-cell-depleted T cells, or PBMCs. Subjects who had been exposed to COVID-19, were actively infected with it, or had recovered from it provided the deeply sampled blood TCRbeta repertoires that made up the dataset. The repertoires were made available in a free public database intended to serve as a resource for research on the immune response to SARS-CoV-2. Samples came from the ongoing ImmuneRACE study (first 160 participants) plus 1,254 subjects from 6 global collaborators. A de-identified subject ID, COVID-19 status, age in years and sex were almost always included in the sample metadata. HLA class I and class II types, where available, came from metadata supplied by the sample provider rather than from assay-based typing.

V gives up 1 base and J gives up 4 bases, and the segment between their germline ends measures 17 bases. In the germline V gene (reference sequence), CDR1 corresponds to SEHNR and CDR2 to FQNEAQ. From the cysteine up to the phenylalanine, the CDR3 has a length of 17 residues. Only the CDR3 region is kept as DNA, spanning 51 bases read in frame from base 1. Beyond this particular receptor, the publication reports: Clinical and demographic metadata were provided uncurated, with the amount varying by source and participant.

The immunoSEQ Assay, a bias-controlled multiplex PCR, was used to amplify TCRbeta CDR3 regions from genomic DNA. Under the source paper's analysis protocol: Nucleated cell counts per sample were estimated from amplification of reference gene primers within the assay. To quantify the absolute abundance of each unique TCRbeta CDR3 rearrangement, sequence reads were collapsed and filtered. For each sample, productive Simpson clonality was calculated as the square root of Simpson's diversity index over productive rearrangements. In TCRdb, the immuneACCESS table is reduced to in-frame sequences with V and J assigned. These tables do not hold every clone; where another copy was compared, an unresolved V gene accounts for under half, and the others remain unexplained. D and trimming come from the DNA, and the V and J calls and clone size come from that table. This sample comprises about 57,000 clones, roughly 82% of them detected only once. The ten largest make up approximately 20% of the sample.

This clonotype was obtained from a woman aged 55-69 years with acute or convalescent COVID-19. The rearrangement joined TRBV7-9 to TRBJ1-3; a tentative D match to TRBD1 spans 5 bases. Sequenced input: peripheral blood. The bases are TGTGCCAGCAGCTTAGTAGGAGGAGGGGATAAAGGAAACACCATATATTTT. This translates into CASSLVGGGDKGNTIYF.